This TCR beta chain stems from a study of CD8+ T cells in alopecia areata. The CDR3 is 15 amino acids. The V gene's germline CDR1 is SEHNR and CDR2 FQNEAQ (reference sequence). The germline V and J ends were trimmed by 0 bases and 5 bases, with 14 bases remaining between them. Regarding treatment: oral pan-JAK inhibitor, 5-10 mg twice daily. Sequencing used cDNA as its template, made by extracting RNA and reverse transcribing it. Sequencing was performed with immunoSEQ multiplex PCR; in TCRdb, only in-frame clones are kept and a portion is missing. The sample lists about 160,000 clones, about three fifths occurring once.

This TCR was recovered from a human donor with alopecia areata. Sample: CD4+ T cells sorted from blood, taken at week 4, from a patient treated with tofacitinib. The rearrangement links TRBV7-9 to TRBJ2-7, with a tentative D call TRBD1 (6 bases). The DNA of the CDR3 is TGTGCCAGCAGCTTAGCGGGGGCTTCGGGCGACGAGCAGTACTTC. It is translated as CASSLAGASGDEQYF.